This T cell receptor (beta chain) was documented in a study of CD8 T cells in Susac syndrome. Trimming took off 4 bases at V and 5 bases at J, with 17 bases between the two ends. This CDR3 contains 16 residues. Germline values: CDR1 SEHNR, CDR2 FQNEAQ (reference sequence). TEMRA cells were FACS-enriched, while CD8+ and CD4+ T cells were negatively isolated. Random hexamers were used to reverse transcribe 0.5 to 1 ug of RNA. Each CDR3 protein is one row after TCRdb ran MiXCR on the immunoSEQ multiplex PCR reads. The sample records roughly 120,000 distinct CDR3 sequences, just under 95% being singletons.

The TCR sequence derives from a human donor in good health. The sequencing input was CD4+ T cells from PBMCs. The rearrangement uses TRBV7-9 and TRBJ1-4; weak D call: TRBD1 (5 bases). The CDR3 is CASSSKAGTRNEKLFF. In DNA form, the CDR3 reads TGTGCCAGCAGCTCGAAGGCGGGGACCCGAAATGAAAAACTGTTTTTT.